The clone carrying this TCR beta chain was seen more than once but under ten times. V lost 4 bases and J 7 bases, leaving 10 bases between the germline ends. The CDR3 runs 13 residues. It was with unique molecular identifiers that the TCRbeta library was prepared. TCRdb reprocessed the PCR reads with MiXCR, giving one entry per CDR3 protein. Among under 450,000 distinct CDR3 sequences listed, 10% to 15% were seen once. This sample is part of a study of T-cell reconstitution after alpha-beta-depleted transplantation in children. The material was PBMCs, obtained from the stem cell graft. The chain carries TRBV12-3 or TRBV12-4 and TRBJ2-2; tentatively, D is TRBD1 (5 bases). The sequence derives from a human donor who donated a stem cell graft to a child with Fanconi anemia. Here the CDR3 DNA reads TGTGCCAGCAGTTGGCAGGGTGGCGGGGAGCTGTTTTTT. Translated: CASSWQGGGELFF.